This T cell receptor (beta chain) was sequenced during a study of shared clonotypes between healthy human individuals. Study conclusions and caveats: Rarefaction revealed incomplete sorted-subset sequencing despite large depth.

The authors loaded roughly 200 ng DNA, around 30,000 T cell genomes, into sorted-subset replicate PCRs. Libraries were prepared by immunoSEQ multiplex PCR; TCRdb keeps only in-frame clonotypes and omits some of them. The repertoire includes over 2 million clones, less than 95% of them detected once, and approximately 0.41% sits in the top ten. The germline CDR1 and CDR2 sequences are MRHNA and SNTAGT. The ends lost 3 bases at V and 3 bases at J; junction bases unmatched: 3. CDR3 length: 15 residues. Concerning this clone: Antigen specificity is unknown.

The specimen sequenced was naive CD4+ T cells from PBMCs. The subset here: CD45RA+ positively selected. The chain couples TRBV6-4 to TRBJ1-5; 9 nucleotides align to TRBD1. The source is a man younger than 35 in good health. Some clones in this sample may be carry-over from other donors' samples. The CDR3: CASSEGQGPNQPQHF. As DNA, the CDR3 is TGTGCCAGCAGTGAGGGACAGGGTCCCAATCAGCCCCAGCATTTT.